These T cell receptor beta chains were read from a single sample in a study of shared clonotypes between healthy human individuals. Using immunoSEQ multiplex PCR, the repertoire was profiled, and TCRdb retains in-frame clones only, with some absent. The sample holds more than 450,000 clones, 79% seen once. Sequenced: PBMCs. Receptor source: a woman aged 35 to 49 in good health. Some clones in this sample may be carry-over from other donors' samples. CDR3s include the opening cysteine and the closing phenylalanine or tryptophan. The D gene is left open where the match is weak. A clone size is listed for some rows: how often the clone was seen (once, few, many), or a class if it is expanded.

d_gene: TRBD1
abundance: -
j_gene: TRBJ2-5
v_gene: TRBV7-2
CDR3nt: TGTGCCAGCAGCCGGACAGGCGGAGAGACCCAGTACTTC
CDR3aa: CASSRTGGETQYF

d_gene: -
abundance: -
j_gene: TRBJ1-5
v_gene: TRBV28
CDR3nt: TGTGCCATCCAAATAGAAAGCAATCAGCCCCAGCATTTT
CDR3aa: CAIQIESNQPQHF

d_gene: TRBD2
abundance: -
j_gene: TRBJ2-2
v_gene: TRBV16
CDR3nt: TGTGCCAGCAGCCAATCTCCGCTAGCGGCGAACACCGGGGAGCTGTTTTTT
CDR3aa: CASSQSPLAANTGELFF

d_gene: -
abundance: -
j_gene: TRBJ2-7
v_gene: TRBV7-9
CDR3nt: TGTGCCAGCAGCCAATGGGGACGCGAGCAGTACTTC
CDR3aa: CASSQWGREQYF

d_gene: -
abundance: once
j_gene: TRBJ1-2
v_gene: TRBV27
CDR3nt: TGTGCCAGCAGTTTATCCGCCGACTATGGCTACACCTTC
CDR3aa: CASSLSADYGYTF

d_gene: TRBD2
abundance: -
j_gene: TRBJ2-4
v_gene: TRBV2
CDR3nt: TGTGCCAGCAGTGAAGCCGCACTAGCGAACATTCAGTACTTC
CDR3aa: CASSEAALANIQYF

d_gene: -
abundance: -
j_gene: TRBJ1-4
v_gene: TRBV9
CDR3nt: TGTGCCAGCAGCGTGTCGGGACAAGCTAACGAAAAACTGTTTTTT
CDR3aa: CASSVSGQANEKLFF

d_gene: -
abundance: -
j_gene: TRBJ1-3
v_gene: TRBV11-2
CDR3nt: TGTGCCAGCAGCCCCAAACCCAGGACAAGCTCTGGAAACACCATATATTTT
CDR3aa: CASSPKPRTSSGNTIYF

d_gene: -
abundance: once
j_gene: TRBJ2-1
v_gene: TRBV11-2
CDR3nt: TGTGCCAGCAGCTTAGAACGGATCAATGAGCAGTTCTTC
CDR3aa: CASSLERINEQFF

d_gene: -
abundance: -
j_gene: TRBJ2-2
v_gene: TRBV4-2
CDR3nt: TGTGCCAGCAGCCAAGATCAGGCTGTCGGGGAGCTGTTTTTT
CDR3aa: CASSQDQAVGELFF

d_gene: -
abundance: -
j_gene: TRBJ2-1
v_gene: TRBV4-2
CDR3nt: TGTGCCAGCAGCCAAGACGGGGCGAGCTCCTACAATGAGCAGTTCTTC
CDR3aa: CASSQDGASSYNEQFF

d_gene: TRBD1
abundance: -
j_gene: TRBJ1-1
v_gene: TRBV4-2
CDR3nt: TGTGCCAGCAGCCAAGATGGGAGTACAGGGGTGAGAACTGAAGCTTTCTTT
CDR3aa: CASSQDGSTGVRTEAFF

d_gene: -
abundance: -
j_gene: TRBJ1-3
v_gene: TRBV7-9
CDR3nt: TGTGCCAGCAGCTTTGTACAGGGAGCTGGAAACACCATATATTTT
CDR3aa: CASSFVQGAGNTIYF

d_gene: -
abundance: -
j_gene: TRBJ2-7
v_gene: TRBV7-8
CDR3nt: TGTGCCAGCAGCGATGCCGGAGCTTTCCAGCAGTACTTC
CDR3aa: CASSDAGAFQQYF

d_gene: TRBD1
abundance: -
j_gene: TRBJ1-4
v_gene: TRBV9
CDR3nt: TGTGCCAGCAGCGTAACAGGGGGCCCAGCTAATGAAAAACTGTTTTTT
CDR3aa: CASSVTGGPANEKLFF

d_gene: -
abundance: -
j_gene: TRBJ2-1
v_gene: TRBV7-3
CDR3nt: TGTGCCAGCAGCTTAAGCCCTAGCCACAATGAGCAGTTCTTC
CDR3aa: CASSLSPSHNEQFF

d_gene: -
abundance: -
j_gene: TRBJ2-3
v_gene: TRBV12-2
CDR3nt: TGTGCAAGTCGCTCAGAGACGTCTCGCCCAGATACGCAGTATTTT
CDR3aa: CASRSETSRPDTQYF

d_gene: -
abundance: -
j_gene: TRBJ1-2
v_gene: TRBV19
CDR3nt: TGTGCCAGTAGGGGACACCTAAGCTATGGCTACACCTTC
CDR3aa: CASRGHLSYGYTF

d_gene: -
abundance: -
j_gene: TRBJ2-1
v_gene: TRBV27
CDR3nt: TGTGCCAGCAGTAACCCGACAGAATACACCAGCAATGAGCAGTTCTTC
CDR3aa: CASSNPTEYTSNEQFF

d_gene: -
abundance: -
j_gene: TRBJ1-2
v_gene: TRBV10-3
CDR3nt: TGTGCCATCAGTGAACGCCGGGACCGGGCGGATGGCTACACCTTC
CDR3aa: CAISERRDRADGYTF

d_gene: TRBD2
abundance: -
j_gene: TRBJ2-3
v_gene: TRBV28
CDR3nt: TGTGCCAGCAGTTTCCCTGGGACTAGGCGTGGGGATACGCAGTATTTT
CDR3aa: CASSFPGTRRGDTQYF

d_gene: TRBD2
abundance: -
j_gene: TRBJ2-3
v_gene: TRBV11-2
CDR3nt: TGTGCCAGCAGCTTAAGGCGGACTAGCGGGAGGATGACAGATACGCAGTATTTT
CDR3aa: CASSLRRTSGRMTDTQYF

d_gene: -
abundance: -
j_gene: TRBJ2-7
v_gene: TRBV7-2
CDR3nt: TGTGCCAGCAGCTTAGTAAGCTTGTCCTCCTACGAGCAGTACTTC
CDR3aa: CASSLVSLSSYEQYF

d_gene: TRBD1
abundance: -
j_gene: TRBJ1-1
v_gene: TRBV28
CDR3nt: TGTGCCAGCAGTTTGGGACAGGGGAACCCCATGAACACTGAAGCTTTCTTT
CDR3aa: CASSLGQGNPMNTEAFF

d_gene: TRBD2
abundance: -
j_gene: TRBJ2-1
v_gene: TRBV5-1
CDR3nt: TGCGCCAGCAGCCCCCGGTTGGGACTAGCGGGAGGTGAGCAGTTCTTC
CDR3aa: CASSPRLGLAGGEQFF